What follows are 20 T cell receptor beta chains derived from one specimen sequenced in a study of Tregs in tolerant kidney transplant recipients. No antigen has been identified for these receptors. The method was immunoSEQ multiplex PCR; TCRdb's version includes in-frame clones alone and lacks a portion of them. The sample has about 5,000 clones; 40% are singletons. The sequenced sample consisted of CD8+ T cells from blood cultured with allogeneic cells. Receptors were obtained from a human donor in good health.

The V gene is TRBV27, the J gene TRBJ2-4; the D is unclear. V was trimmed by 0 bases and J by 0 bases, leaving 6 bases between them. Germline V CDR1 and CDR2: MNHEY, SMNVEV (reference sequence). This CDR3 has 15 amino acids. CDR3 in DNA: TGTGCCAGCAGTTTATCTGGATTAGCCAAAAACATTCAGTACTTC. As protein: CASSLSGLAKNIQYF.

In this sample, this clone turned up a few times. The gene calls are TRBV2 and TRBJ2-7; tentative D call: TRBD2 (5 bases). Germline V gene sequence: CDR1 SNHLY, CDR2 FYNNEI. This CDR3 has 13 amino acids. Between the trimmed V and J ends, which lost 6 bases and 3 bases, there was a span of 12 bases. The DNA for the CDR3 is TGTGCCAGCAGCCGAGGGTGGGGCTACGAGCAGTACTTC. This codes for CASSRGWGYEQYF.

V and J are TRBV7-3 and TRBJ1-4; D is possibly TRBD1 (6 bases). Germline V lookup: CDR1 SGHTA, CDR2 FQGTGA. This CDR3 is 18 amino acids long. Trimming removed 5 bases from V and 4 bases from J, with 23 bases in between. The DNA of the CDR3 is TGTGCCAGCAGCCACCACAGGGTCGGCCATACCCTTAATGAAAAACTGTTTTTT. As protein: CASSHHRVGHTLNEKLFF.

By sample share, this clone is medium-sized. This chain connects TRBV7-9 to TRBJ1-2, with 8 bases matching TRBD1. Looked up from germline, CDR1 is SEHNR and CDR2 is FQNEAQ (reference sequence). CDR3 length: 15 amino acids. V shed 2 bases, J shed 2 bases, and the junction held 4 bases outside the gene matches. The DNA for the CDR3 is TGTGCCAGCAGCTTATTACAGGGGGGAAACTATGGCTACACCTTC. As protein: CASSLLQGGNYGYTF.

This clone is categorized as medium-sized. The chain combines TRBV4-2 with TRBJ1-2; 9 bases agree with TRBD1. The junction had 5 bases not matched to a gene; V was cut back by 4 bases and J by 2 bases. CDR3 length: 15 residues. Germline CDR1 LGHNA, CDR2 YNFKEQ. The CDR3 coding sequence is TGTGCCAGCAGCCGCGGACAGGGGACCAACTATGGCTACACCTTC. Translation: CASSRGQGTNYGYTF.

This clone is medium-sized within its sample. V and J are TRBV11-2 and TRBJ2-7, with D perhaps assigned TRBD1 or TRBD2 (6 bases each). Germline V gene data show CDR1 as SGHAT and CDR2 as FQNNGV. This CDR3 spans 16 amino acids. Trimming left V 5 bases short and J 6 bases short, with 23 bases between. In DNA, the CDR3 is TGTGCCAGCAGCCCCCGACCCGGGGGCGCACCGTCCGAGCAGTACTTC. It yields the protein CASSPRPGGAPSEQYF.

This clone is large within its sample. Other DNA sequences of this sample code for an identical CDR3. This chain joins TRBV30 and TRBJ1-2, with TRBD1 matching 10 bases. The CDR3 extends over 14 amino acids. The V and J ends lost 2 bases and 7 bases, in that order; junction bases with no gene match: 7. The V gene's germline CDR1 is GTSNPN and CDR2 SVGIG (reference sequence). The CDR3 sequence: CAWSPGTGAGGYTF. CDR3 DNA sequence: TGTGCCTGGAGTCCCGGGACAGGGGCGGGTGGCTACACCTTC.

This clone came up once. V gene TRBV30 combines with J gene TRBJ2-3, with 10 bases identical to TRBD1. The V gene end was trimmed by 1 base and the J gene end by 5 bases; junction bases not matched to a gene: 6. Germline V gene sequence: CDR1 GTSNPN, CDR2 SVGIG (reference sequence). This CDR3 has 15 amino acids. CDR3 DNA: TGTGCCTGGAGTGGGGGGACAGGGGTAGGAGATACGCAGTATTTT. Its translation is CAWSGGTGVGDTQYF.

V is TRBV15 and J is TRBJ2-1; 8 nucleotides align to TRBD2. With 0 bases clipped from V and 4 bases from J, the junction kept 2 bases outside the gene matches. The CDR3 contains 15 residues. From germline, CDR1 is LNHNV and CDR2 YYDKDF (reference sequence). Here the CDR3 reads CATSREAGDYNEQFF. CDR3 nucleotide sequence: TGTGCCACCAGCAGAGAAGCGGGGGATTACAATGAGCAGTTCTTC.

In its sample, this clone is medium-sized (0.01 to 0.1%). J is TRBJ2-1 and V is TRBV9; D not resolved. This CDR3 has 12 residues. Trimming cost V 4 bases and J 6 bases, with 8 bases left between them. The V gene's germline CDR1 is SGDLS and CDR2 YYNGEE. CDR3 amino acids: CASSTGSNEQFF. The DNA of the CDR3 is TGTGCCAGCAGCACCGGATCCAATGAGCAGTTCTTC.

In its sample, this clone was seen a few times. V is TRBV6-6 and J is TRBJ2-5; no firm D call. V shed 6 bases and J shed 5 bases, with 19 bases lying between them. CDR1 and CDR2 (germline): MNHNY, SVGAGI (reference sequence). CDR3 length: 15 residues. Here the CDR3 reads CASSPQGWKVETQYF. The CDR3 DNA is TGTGCCAGCAGCCCCCAAGGTTGGAAGGTGGAGACCCAGTACTTC.

This clone is labeled as large (0.1 to 1%). The genes are TRBV7-8 and TRBJ2-7; TRBD1 is a possible D gene (5 bases). The germline V gene has CDR1 SGHVS and CDR2 FQNEAQ. The CDR3 loop spans 16 amino acids. V was trimmed by 3 bases and J by 0 bases, leaving 15 bases between them. The CDR3 DNA reads as TGTGCCAGCAGCTTTGGTACGCGACAGAGCTCCTACGAGCAGTACTTC. Its protein is CASSFGTRQSSYEQYF.

V usage is TRBV9 and J usage is TRBJ1-1; weak D call: TRBD1 (5 bases). This CDR3 contains 13 residues. Trimming cost V 7 bases and J 7 bases, with 17 bases left between them. The V gene's germline CDR1 is SGDLS and CDR2 YYNGEE. The CDR3 DNA sequence: TGTGCCAGCTCACCCGGGCCGGGGCTTGAAGCTTTCTTT. This sequence encodes CASSPGPGLEAFF.

The chain is built from TRBV7-9 and TRBJ2-1; D possibly corresponds to TRBD2 (5 bases). This CDR3 has 13 residues. Trimming pared 6 bases from V and 7 bases from J, leaving 13 bases between. Germline CDR1 SEHNR, CDR2 FQNEAQ (reference sequence). The CDR3 DNA sequence: TGTGCCAGCAGACAAGCGGCTGGGAATGAGCAGTTCTTC. It codes for CASRQAAGNEQFF.

The rearrangement joins TRBV4-1 to TRBJ2-2; D is unresolved. With 0 bases removed from V and 5 bases from J, the gap between germline ends came to 10 bases. The CDR3 is made up of 15 amino acids. Germline values: CDR1 MGHRA, CDR2 YSYEKL. The CDR3 sequence: CASSQEQIWTGELFF. Written as DNA, the CDR3 is TGCGCCAGCAGCCAAGAACAAATTTGGACCGGGGAGCTGTTTTTT.

The V call is TRBV4-2, the J call TRBJ1-1; D remains ambiguous. Looked up from germline, CDR1 is LGHNA and CDR2 is YNFKEQ. The V gene lost 5 bases and the J gene lost 4 bases, with 8 bases spanning the gap. The CDR3 is 12 amino acids. The CDR3 nucleotides read TGTGCCAGCAGCTTGGTGGGCACTGAAGCTTTCTTT. Its translation: CASSLVGTEAFF.

By sample share, this clone is medium-sized. The CDR3 nucleotides are TGTGCCAGCAGCGTAACAGGGTCCTATAATTCACCCCTCCACTTT. Translating it yields CASSVTGSYNSPLHF. The V call is TRBV27, the J call TRBJ1-6; maybe TRBD1 (6 bases). Germline V gene lookup returns CDR1 MNHEY and CDR2 SMNVEV (reference sequence). CDR3 length: 15 amino acids. Trimming removed 6 bases at V and 1 base at J, with 10 bases between.

Note on this clone: This clone may be a read error of a much larger clone one base away. The chain combines TRBV13 with TRBJ2-7; no clear D. This CDR3 spans 13 amino acids. Germline V gene sequence: CDR1 PRHDT, CDR2 FYEKMQ (reference sequence). V lost 4 bases to trimming and J lost 0 bases, with 7 bases between them. CDR3 region: CASSSKNSYEQYF. In DNA form, the CDR3 reads TGTGCCAGCAGCTCCAAAAACTCCTACGAGCAGTACTTC. Using reference TRBV13 and TRBJ2-7 for the parts outside the CDR3, the full variable domain is AAGVIQSPRHLIKEKRETATLKCYPIPRHDTVYWYQQGPGQDPQFLISFYEKMQSDKGSIPDRFSAQQFSDYHSELNMSSLELGDSALYFCASSSKNSYEQYFGPGTRLTVT.

The chain combines TRBV7-6 with TRBJ1-2; 12 positions match TRBD1. The V and J ends lost 5 bases and 7 bases, in that order; junction bases with no gene match: 23. The germline gives CDR1 SGHVS, CDR2 FNYEAQ. The CDR3 is made up of 20 amino acids. CDR3 in DNA: TGTGCCAGCAGCCCCATAATAAGAAGGGGACAGGGGGCAATCCCTAGTGGCTACACCTTC. It yields the protein CASSPIIRRGQGAIPSGYTF.

By sample fraction, this clone is large (0.1 to 1%). The rearrangement joins TRBV5-1 to TRBJ2-7; D not certain. Trimming stripped 4 bases from V and 3 bases from J, with 8 bases between. The CDR3 covers 12 residues. The germline gives CDR1 SGHRS, CDR2 YFSETQ. CDR3 residues: CASSHPNYEQYF. The CDR3 region has the DNA TGCGCCAGCAGCCACCCTAACTACGAGCAGTACTTC. The entire variable domain, with the rest obtained from reference TRBV5-1 and TRBJ2-7, is as follows: KAGVTQTPRYLIKTRGQQVTLSCSPISGHRSVSWYQQTPGQGLQFLFEYFSETQRNKGNFPGRFSGRQFSNSRSEMNVSTLELGDSALYLCASSHPNYEQYFGPGTRLTVT.